These 18 T cell receptor beta chains originate from one sample sequenced in a study of tumor and adjacent non-tumor tissue in lung cancer. A modified ARM-PCR protocol with three rounds of nested PCR amplified TCRbeta. TCRdb re-derived calls from the multiplex PCR reads in MiXCR, one entry per CDR3 protein. The sample lists fewer than 120,000 distinct CDR3 sequences, 84% occurring once. RNA was extracted from bulk tissue without any cell sorting. The material sequenced was lung tumor tissue. Every receptor here comes from a man aged 65 to 85 with non-small cell lung cancer.

The rearrangement uses TRBV10-3 and TRBJ2-2; possible D gene TRBD2, 5 bases. CDR3 length: 16 amino acids. The germline V gene has CDR1 ENHRY and CDR2 SYGVKD. The V gene lost 7 bases and the J gene lost 5 bases, with 20 bases spanning the gap. Here the CDR3 reads CAITGRAALSTGELFF. CDR3 nucleotides: TGTGCCATCACTGGGCGGGCTGCCCTGAGTACCGGGGAGCTGTTTTTT.

To note about this clonotype: A junction end diverges from the germline sequence, so it may reflect a read error. The chain couples TRBV11-2 to TRBJ2-1; D not certain. Looked up from germline, CDR1 is SGHAT and CDR2 is FQNNGV. The length of the CDR3 is 18 residues. CDR3 protein: CASNLYVRDWASYNEQSF. The CDR3 nucleotides are TGTGCCAGCAACTTATATGTGCGTGACTGGGCCTCCTACAATGAGCAGTCCTTC.

Remarks on this clonotype: The junction differs from germline at one of its ends, possibly a read error. This chain connects TRBV12-3 or TRBV12-4 to TRBJ1-2; TRBD1 aligns across 9 bases. The CDR3 sequence is 17 residues long. In DNA, the CDR3 is TGTGCCAGCAGTTTAAAACGTGGGACAGGGATAAACTATGACTACACCTTC. Translation gives CASSLKRGTGINYDYTF.

The chain carries TRBV6-5 and TRBJ1-2; D not certain. CDR1 MNHEY and CDR2 SVGAGI come from the germline V gene. The CDR3 spans 13 residues. V shed 0 bases and J shed 9 bases, with 11 bases lying between them. Here the CDR3 DNA reads TGTGCCAGCAGTTACTCTCCCGCGGAAAGCTACACCTTC. It is translated as CASSYSPAESYTF.

To note about this clonotype: One end of the junction fails to match germline, which may point to a read error. CDR3 DNA sequence: TGTGTCAGTAGTCTCGCGGGGGGGCAAAACACCGGGGAGCTATTTTTT. It translates to CVSSLAGGQNTGELFF. The rearrangement links TRBV12-3 or TRBV12-4 to TRBJ2-2; 9 bases are shared with TRBD2. There are 16 residues in the CDR3.

V gene TRBV12-5 combines with J gene TRBJ1-2; D is ambiguous. From germline, CDR1 is LGHNT and CDR2 FRNRAP. The length of the CDR3 is 13 residues. The V gene lost 9 bases and the J gene lost 10 bases, with 21 bases spanning the gap. The CDR3 protein is CARGPYAEGDYTF. In nucleotides, the CDR3 is TGTGCTAGAGGTCCCTACGCGGAGGGAGACTACACCTTC.

For this clonotype: This CDR3 fails to terminate in the conserved phenylalanine or tryptophan, so it likely reflects a read error. This chain joins TRBV10-2 and TRBJ2-1, with D perhaps TRBD1 or TRBD2 (5 bases each). Looked up from germline, CDR1 is WSHSY and CDR2 is SAAADI. The CDR3 consists of 15 residues. The CDR3 reads CASRSPGPSSLEQFV. The CDR3 DNA reads TGCGCTAGCAGGTCCCCGGGACCCTCTTCTCTTGAGCAGTTCGTC.

This clonotype was seen a single time. Mismatch with germline at one junction end may stem from a read error. This chain connects TRBV12-3 or TRBV12-4 to TRBJ2-1; a possible D gene is TRBD2 (7 bases). CDR3 length equals 14 residues. The CDR3 bases are TGTGTCAGCAGTCTGGCGGGGGCCTCGGATGAGCAGTTCTTC. Its protein product is CVSSLAGASDEQFF.

This clonotype appeared many times. The chain has TRBV28 and TRBJ1-4; D ambiguous. CDR1 MDHEN and CDR2 SYDVKM come from the germline V gene. The germline V and J ends were trimmed by 6 bases and 6 bases, with 8 bases remaining between them. The CDR3 runs 12 residues. Here the CDR3 DNA reads TGTGCCAGCAGGAAGGAATATGAAAAACTGTTTTTT. Encoded protein: CASRKEYEKLFF.

In regard to this clonotype: A junction end diverges from the germline sequence, so it may reflect a read error. The J gene is TRBJ2-3, the V gene TRBV11-2, with a possible D match to TRBD2 (6 bases). This CDR3 contains 15 residues. CDR1 SGHAT and CDR2 FQNNGV come from the germline V gene. This chain's CDR3 is CASSLGPGGEDKQYF. CDR3 DNA sequence: TGTGCCAGCAGTTTAGGGCCCGGCGGGGAAGATAAGCAGTATTTT.

Worth noting for this clonotype: At one of its ends the junction is not consistent with the germline gene, which may arise from a read error. The rearrangement uses TRBV11-3 and TRBJ1-4; tentatively, D is TRBD1 (5 bases). The CDR3 has 14 amino acids. Germline V gene data show CDR1 as SGHNT and CDR2 as YENEEA. CDR3 sequence (DNA): TGTGTCAGCAGTAGGACACTCTCTGGTGAAGAACTATTTTTT. Amino acids: CVSSRTLSGEELFF.

On this clonotype itself: A read error is likely, as this CDR3 ends without the conserved phenylalanine or tryptophan. It is unclear where the CDR3 begins or ends on the DNA, so no DNA is shown, and the CDR3 is as TCRdb lists it. The chain employs TRBV12-3 or TRBV12-4 and TRBJ1-2; the table calls TRBD1, which could not be checked here. The CDR3 is 15 residues long, counting both termini. This CDR3 reads CASSLLTGFGYGYIY.

There are many counts of this clonotype. The chain carries TRBV29-1 and TRBJ1-2; weak D call: TRBD1 (5 bases). The CDR3 consists of 11 residues. Germline loops: CDR1 SQVTM, CDR2 ANQGSEA. Trimming pared 5 bases from V and 5 bases from J, leaving 9 bases between. CDR3 coding DNA: TGCAGCGTTTTTGGGGCGTATGGCTACACCTTC. The encoded protein is CSVFGAYGYTF.

By share, this clonotype counts as medium-sized. The genes are TRBV6-1 and TRBJ1-2; perhaps TRBD1 as D (6 bases). This CDR3 comprises 15 residues. Germline CDR1 reads MNHNS; CDR2 reads SASEGT. The V end lost 6 bases, the J end lost 0 bases, and 14 bases lay between the germline ends. The chain's CDR3 is CASSLRDKSNYGYTF. The DNA for the CDR3 is TGTGCCAGCAGCCTGCGGGACAAGTCTAACTATGGCTACACCTTC.

A remark on this clonotype: A much more abundant neighbour one base away suggests this may be a read error. This chain uses TRBV5-4 with TRBJ2-2; TRBD1 matches at 8 bases. CDR1 is SGHNT and CDR2 is YYREEE in the germline V gene (reference sequence). The CDR3 is 14 amino acids. The CDR3: CSSSLDRDSGELFF. In DNA, the CDR3 is TGTTCCAGCAGCTTGGACAGGGACTCCGGGGAGCTGTTTTTT.

A word on this clonotype: Germline and junction disagree at one end, which may indicate a read error. The chain employs TRBV12-3 or TRBV12-4 and TRBJ1-2, with D maybe TRBD1 (5 bases). CDR3 length: 14 amino acids. The CDR3 here is CASSFGDSFYGYTF. The CDR3 DNA reads as TGTGCCAGCAGTTTCGGAGACAGCTTCTATGGCTACACCTTT.

A word on this clonotype: The junction departs from germline at one end; a sequencing error may be responsible. The chain carries TRBV12-3 or TRBV12-4 and TRBJ2-7; D possibly corresponds to TRBD1 (6 bases). This CDR3 is 14 amino acids long. Written as DNA, the CDR3 is TGTGACAGCAGCCTTACCGGGACAACCTACCAGCAGTACTTC. Amino acid sequence: CDSSLTGTTYQQYF.

Comments on this clonotype: An end of the junction does not agree with germline; a read error may underlie this. The J gene is TRBJ2-5, the V gene TRBV4-1; D remains unclear. The germline V gene has CDR1 MGHRA and CDR2 YSYEKL. The CDR3 covers 14 residues. As DNA, the CDR3 is TGCGCCAGCAGCCAAGAGTGGTGGCAAGAGACCCGGCACTTC. This encodes CASSQEWWQETRHF.